A single sample gave rise to the 11 T cell receptor beta chains below, sequenced in a study of patients and donors after allogeneic stem cell transplantation. A single record per CDR3 protein comes from TCRdb applying MiXCR to the RT-PCR reads. The sample lists hundreds of thousands of distinct CDR3 sequences; around 15% were seen once. Sample: blood, either unsorted or a sorted T cell fraction (not recorded which). Every receptor here comes from a human donor who was either an allogeneic HSCT recipient or a stem cell or donor lymphocyte infusion donor (not recorded which). It is not recorded whose cells these are; they may come from a transplant donor.

The chain has TRBV19 and TRBJ1-1, with no clear D. This CDR3 contains 12 residues. Germline values: CDR1 LNHDA, CDR2 SQIVND (reference sequence). The germline V and J ends were trimmed by 6 bases and 1 base, with 6 bases remaining between them. The CDR3 reads CASSEGNTEAFF. CDR3 DNA sequence: TGTGCCAGTAGCGAGGGGAACACTGAAGCTTTCTTT.

This clonotype came up many times. J is TRBJ2-5 and V is TRBV7-2, with D possibly being TRBD2 (6 bases). CDR1 and CDR2 from the germline V gene are SGHTA and FQGNSA. The CDR3 spans 14 residues. With 5 bases removed from V and 9 bases from J, the gap between germline ends came to 19 bases. CDR3 residues: CASSILQGWEAQYF. In nucleotides, the CDR3 is TGTGCCAGCAGCATCCTACAAGGATGGGAGGCCCAGTACTTC.

The chain recombines TRBV11-2 with TRBJ1-5; D not resolved. This CDR3 has 15 residues. V lost 0 bases and J 7 bases, leaving 13 bases between the germline ends. Germline V gene sequence: CDR1 SGHAT, CDR2 FQNNGV. CDR3: CASSLDAGQYQPQHF. The CDR3 nucleotides read TGTGCCAGCAGCTTAGATGCTGGGCAGTACCAGCCCCAGCATTTT.

This clonotype was counted only a few times. The gene calls are TRBV6-2 or TRBV6-3 and TRBJ2-7; TRBD1 is a possible D gene (6 bases). Trimming shortened V by 6 bases and J by 11 bases, and 14 bases separated the two germline ends. Per germline, CDR1 MNHEY and CDR2 SVGEGT. This CDR3 is built from 11 residues. In nucleotides, the CDR3 is TGTGCCAGCAGCCACGGGGACAAGGAGTACTTC. It yields the protein CASSHGDKEYF.

This clonotype was observed a few times. The chain couples TRBV11-2 to TRBJ1-6; D possibly corresponds to TRBD1 (5 bases). The germline CDR1 and CDR2 sequences are SGHAT and FQNNGV. Trimming pared 5 bases from V and 6 bases from J, leaving 14 bases between. This CDR3 spans 15 amino acids. The CDR3 nucleotides read TGTGCCAGCAGCCCGACTGGACACTTTAATTCACCCCTCCACTTT. It yields the protein CASSPTGHFNSPLHF.

Only a few counts were recorded for this clonotype. The rearrangement links TRBV10-3 to TRBJ1-4; D not certain. CDR3 size: 14 residues. The germline gives CDR1 ENHRY, CDR2 SYGVKD. Between the trimmed V and J ends, which lost 3 bases and 8 bases, there was a span of 13 bases. Here the CDR3 reads CAISDTLQEEKLFF. The CDR3 DNA reads as TGTGCCATCAGTGATACACTCCAAGAGGAAAAACTGTTTTTT.

This clonotype has more than one count but fewer than ten. The V and J genes are TRBV20-1 and TRBJ1-1; D remains unclear. V was pared by 0 bases and J by 3 bases, with 8 bases between. CDR1 is DFQATT, CDR2 SNEGSKA, per germline (reference sequence). The CDR3 runs to 13 residues. Here the CDR3 reads CSARDGEDTEAFF. DNA for the CDR3: TGCAGTGCTAGAGATGGAGAGGACACTGAAGCTTTCTTT.

This clonotype has just a few counts. This rearrangement joins TRBV12-3 or TRBV12-4 to TRBJ2-2, with a possible D match to TRBD1 (5 bases). V was shortened by 7 bases and J by 0 bases, with 12 bases between the two germline ends. The CDR3 covers 15 residues. In DNA form, the CDR3 reads TGTGCCAGCACCCTACAGGTATCGAACACCGGGGAGCTGTTTTTT. This sequence encodes CASTLQVSNTGELFF.

This clonotype was counted a few times. V gene TRBV20-1 combines with J gene TRBJ1-5; D call uncertain. This CDR3 region has 12 residues. The germline V and J ends were trimmed by 5 bases and 8 bases, with 13 bases remaining between them. Germline CDR1 reads DFQATT; CDR2 reads SNEGSKA (reference sequence). The CDR3 nucleotides are TGCAGTGCTCCCCCCCCCGATAAGCCCCAGCATTTT. Encoded protein: CSAPPPDKPQHF.

The rearrangement uses TRBV6-5 and TRBJ2-1; 8 bases match TRBD1. The V segment lost 0 bases and the J segment 3 bases; nucleotides outside the gene matches: 7. Germline loops: CDR1 MNHEY, CDR2 SVGAGI. The length of the CDR3 is 17 residues. CDR3 coding DNA: TGTGCCAGCAGTTACTCGGTCGGGACAGGTAACTACAATGAGCAGTTCTTC. It encodes CASSYSVGTGNYNEQFF.

V gene TRBV5-1 combines with J gene TRBJ2-2; 12 positions match TRBD2. CDR1 and CDR2 (germline): SGHRS, YFSETQ. The CDR3 has 16 residues. J lost 3 bases, V lost 4 bases, and 4 bases had no gene match. CDR3 DNA: TGCGCCAGCAGCAAACTAGCGGGAGGAGACACCGGGGAGCTGTTTTTT. Its protein is CASSKLAGGDTGELFF. Full variable domain (rest looked up from reference TRBV5-1 and TRBJ2-2): KAGVTQTPRYLIKTRGQQVTLSCSPISGHRSVSWYQQTPGQGLQFLFEYFSETQRNKGNFPGRFSGRQFSNSRSEMNVSTLELGDSALYLCASSKLAGGDTGELFFGEGSRLTVL.